Listed here are 10 T cell receptor beta chains from one sample, sequenced in a study of OX40 agonist ivuxolimab in advanced cancers. The data were produced by immunoSEQ multiplex PCR, yet TCRdb's version contains in-frame clones alone and is incomplete. The data show around 65,000 clones, about three quarters seen once. Sample: CD4+ or CD8+ T cells sorted from blood, taken in a trial of the OX40 agonist ivuxolimab. All receptors derive from an adult with an advanced solid tumor such as melanoma, head and neck, liver or kidney cancer.

The chain uses TRBV10-3 and TRBJ2-1; TRBD2 matches at 14 bases. CDR3 length equals 13 residues. V lost 8 bases to trimming and J lost 8 bases; unmatched junction nucleotides: 2. The germline V gene encodes CDR1 ENHRY and CDR2 SYGVKD. The CDR3 here is CAIGLAGGDEQFF. The CDR3 bases are TGTGCCATCGGACTAGCGGGAGGTGATGAGCAGTTCTTC.

V usage is TRBV4-1 and J usage is TRBJ1-4, with D perhaps matching TRBD1 (6 bases). Deletions cut 1 base from V and 2 bases from J, with 14 bases between. The CDR3 covers 17 residues. The V gene's germline CDR1 is MGHRA and CDR2 YSYEKL. The CDR3 DNA follows: TGCGCCAGCAGCCAAGTGGGGGGCGCGACGACTAATGAAAAACTGTTTTTT. Its translation: CASSQVGGATTNEKLFF.

This chain connects TRBV9 to TRBJ1-2; D uncertain. Germline V gives CDR1 SGDLS, CDR2 YYNGEE. There are 13 residues in the CDR3. V lost 4 bases to trimming and J lost 4 bases, with 11 bases between them. The CDR3 coding sequence is TGTGCCAGCAGCTCTCGAGGTGGCTATGGCTACACCTTC. Protein sequence: CASSSRGGYGYTF.

The chain uses TRBV29-1 and TRBJ2-1, with 7 bases aligning to TRBD1. The V segment lost 5 bases and the J segment 6 bases; nucleotides outside the gene matches: 1. This CDR3 region has 11 residues. Germline V gene lookup returns CDR1 SQVTM and CDR2 ANQGSEA. The CDR3 DNA reads TGCAGCGTTACAGGGGTCAATGAGCAGTTCTTC. Encoded protein: CSVTGVNEQFF.

V is TRBV11-1 and J is TRBJ2-7; 7 positions agree with TRBD2. This CDR3 is 14 amino acids long. Germline trimming cut 5 bases from V and 2 bases from J; bases unmatched to any gene: 6. Germline V gives CDR1 SGHAT, CDR2 FQDESV (reference sequence). The CDR3 nucleotides are TGTGCCAGCAGCCCCTGGGGGGGAACCTACGAGCAGTACTTC. Protein product: CASSPWGGTYEQYF. Based on the CDR3 plus reference TRBV11-1 and TRBJ2-7, the full variable domain is EAEVAQSPRYKITEKSQAVAFWCDPISGHATLYWYRQILGQGPELLVQFQDESVVDDSQLPKDRFSAERLKGVDSTLKIQPAELGDSAMYLCASSPWGGTYEQYFGPGTRLTVT.

The chain employs TRBV6-4 and TRBJ1-4, with 9 bases aligning to TRBD1. CDR1 and CDR2 from the germline V gene are MRHNA and SNTAGT. The CDR3 is 16 residues long. The V gene end was trimmed by 5 bases and the J gene end by 8 bases; junction bases not matched to a gene: 12. The CDR3 DNA follows: TGTGCCAGCAGTCCCCCACCAGGACAGGGGAACGAAAAACTGTTTTTT. It specifies CASSPPPGQGNEKLFF.

This clone was seen a single time. The CDR3 coding sequence is TGTGCCAGCAGCGAATCAGGGATCCGAAATCAGCCCCAGCATTTT. Encoded protein: CASSESGIRNQPQHF. The chain carries TRBV11-2 and TRBJ1-5; a weak D match, TRBD1 (5 bases). CDR3 size: 15 residues. Trimming cost V 5 bases and J 4 bases, with 15 bases left between them. The germline V gene has CDR1 SGHAT and CDR2 FQNNGV.

This chain joins TRBV28 and TRBJ1-1, with D uncertain. In germline, CDR1 is MDHEN, CDR2 SYDVKM. The CDR3 consists of 14 residues. The V and J ends lost 7 bases and 0 bases respectively, with 12 bases between them. DNA of the CDR3: TGTGCCAGCACAGCCGCAGGTATGAACACTGAAGCTTTCTTT. Translation gives CASTAAGMNTEAFF.

The CDR3 DNA reads as TGTGCCAGCAGGGAGGGACGTGAGCAGTTCTTC. It encodes CASREGREQFF. This chain connects TRBV5-5 to TRBJ2-1; maybe TRBD2 (6 bases). Trimming shortened V by 5 bases and J by 9 bases, and 9 bases separated the two germline ends. Per the germline V gene, CDR1 is SGHKS and CDR2 is YYEKEE (reference sequence). The CDR3 totals 11 residues.

This clone has more than one count but fewer than ten. The chain couples TRBV4-1 to TRBJ1-2; TRBD1 agrees at 9 bases. V lost 3 bases, J lost 0 bases, and 2 bases stayed unmatched. This CDR3 is built from 15 residues. Germline loops: CDR1 MGHRA, CDR2 YSYEKL. The chain's CDR3 is CASSQGQGSNYGYTF. CDR3 coding DNA: TGCGCCAGCAGCCAGGGACAGGGATCTAACTATGGCTACACCTTC.